A selection of T cell receptor beta chains follows, all from one sample in a study. TCRdb reprocessed the 5' RACE reads with MiXCR, giving one entry per CDR3 protein. The sample lists 35,000 to 50,000 distinct CDR3 sequences, 29% occurring once. Sequenced material: memory CD4+ T cells sorted from a lymph node. The source is a female donor with breast cancer. The CDR3 runs from the conserved cysteine through the conserved F or W. The D gene is left open where the match is weak. Clone size appears in some rows only: once, few, many, or a class for an expanded clone.

>TRBJ2-2|TRBV12-3/TRBV12-4|-|-
CASRITGELVF
TGTGCCAGCAGGATCACCGGGGAGCTGGTTTTT
>TRBJ1-2|TRBV7-9|-|few
CASSSPSGTLGYTF
TGTGCCAGCAGCTCTCCATCGGGGACCCTAGGCTACACCTTC
>TRBJ2-7|TRBV20-1|-|few
CSATARAGGTYEQYF
TGCAGTGCTACCGCCCGAGCGGGTGGAACCTACGAGCAGTACTTC
>TRBJ2-1|TRBV5-1|-|few
CASSFSGEEFF
TGCGCCAGCAGCTTTTCGGGGGAAGAGTTCTTC
>TRBJ2-5|TRBV5-6|-|few
CASSPGQTSQETQYF
TGTGCCAGCAGCCCCGGACAGACGTCCCAAGAGACCCAGTACTTC
>TRBJ1-5|TRBV4-1|-|-
CASSQADSFNQPQHF
TGCGCCAGCAGCCAGGCGGACAGTTTCAATCAGCCCCAGCATTTT
>TRBJ2-2|TRBV9|-|-
CASSVEVINTGELFF
TGTGCCAGCAGCGTAGAGGTTATTAACACCGGGGAGCTGTTTTTT
>TRBJ2-7|TRBV10-3|TRBD1|-
CAISGDRSYEQYF
TGTGCCATCAGTGGGGACAGATCCTACGAGCAGTACTTC
>TRBJ2-5|TRBV7-9|-|few
CASSFVTVQETQYF
TGTGCCAGCAGCTTCGTGACCGTGCAAGAGACCCAGTACTTC
>TRBJ2-7|TRBV29-1|TRBD1|many
CSVEATGTGGEQYF
TGCAGCGTTGAAGCGACCGGGACAGGCGGCGAGCAGTACTTC
>TRBJ1-5|TRBV12-3/TRBV12-4|-|few
CASSLGQSNQPQHF
TGTGCCAGCAGTTTAGGCCAGTCGAATCAGCCCCAGCATTTT
>TRBJ2-1|TRBV20-1|-|-
CSVSRFSGHYNEQFF
TGCAGTGTTTCTAGGTTTAGCGGACATTACAATGAGCAGTTCTTC
>TRBJ2-7|TRBV12-3/TRBV12-4|TRBD1|-
CASSEGQNYEQYF
TGTGCCAGCAGTGAGGGACAGAACTACGAGCAGTACTTC
>TRBJ2-3|TRBV15|-|-
CATSREDSSTDTQYF
TGTGCCACCAGCAGAGAGGACAGTTCCACAGATACGCAGTATTTT
>TRBJ2-5|TRBV6-2/TRBV6-3|-|-
CAGSYRVARQETQYF
TGTGCCGGCAGTTACCGGGTAGCTCGCCAGGAGACCCAGTACTTC
>TRBJ2-2|TRBV6-6|-|once
CASVVWNTGELFF
TGTGCCAGCGTGGTGTGGAACACCGGGGAGCTGTTTTTT
>TRBJ2-3|TRBV11-2|-|-
CASSVVDTQYF
TGTGCCAGCAGCGTCGTTGATACGCAGTATTTT
>TRBJ2-3|TRBV3-1|-|-
CASSQDLTSQGPQYF
TGTGCCAGCAGCCAAGATCTGACTAGTCAGGGGCCGCAGTATTTT
>TRBJ2-7|TRBV28|-|-
CASTLYEQYF
TGTGCCAGCACCCTGTACGAGCAGTACTTC